The TCR beta chain under discussion was sequenced for a study of human T cells and chemical hapten exposure. Study in general: Diphenylcyclopropenone doses were given weekly to the scalps of patients across the roughly 25-week study. Read at 6 days, the patch tests placed 0.01% DPC on the upper back. Study-wide points: Clustering by CDR3 similarity yielded significantly more large clusters from expanded TCRs than controls.

Sample time point: patch test 1, 2 weeks after DPC sensitization. Treatment specified: therapeutic diphenylcyclopropenone sensitization with weekly scalp DPC. Unfractionated whole blood yielded total RNA. This clonotype was observed many times. The antigen is not known. One entry per CDR3 protein, called by TCRdb with MiXCR from the RACE reads. The sample carries roughly 34,000 distinct CDR3 sequences, 5% to 8% recorded once. The length of the CDR3 is 13 residues. Germline values: CDR1 SQVTM, CDR2 ANQGSEA. V lost 7 bases, J lost 6 bases, and 10 bases stayed unmatched. This chain links TRBV29-1 with TRBJ2-7; 9 bases fit TRBD1. The sample consisted of whole blood, taken in connection with sensitization to the hapten diphenylcyclopropenone (DPC). This sequence originates from a woman under 40 with alopecia areata. Some clones in this sample may be carry-over from other donors' samples. CDR3 residues: CSAGRDRVSEQYF. Written as DNA, the CDR3 is TGCAGCGCTGGGAGGGACAGGGTGAGCGAGCAGTACTTC.